The T cell receptor (beta chain) under discussion was sequenced for a study of T cell changes during pregnancy in multiple sclerosis. Using immunoSEQ multiplex PCR, the repertoire was profiled, and TCRdb retains in-frame clones only, with some absent. The sample holds 40,000 to 55,000 clones, around 91% seen once. Trimming removed 1 base at V and 9 bases at J, with 7 bases between. This CDR3 spans 12 amino acids. Looked up from germline, CDR1 is SGHAT and CDR2 is FQNNGV. The input for sequencing was CD8+ T cells from peripheral blood mononuclear cells, taken in the second trimester of pregnancy. The TCR originated in a female donor with multiple sclerosis, enrolled in a pregnancy study. The genes are TRBV11-2 and TRBJ2-1, with D hard to call. The CDR3 loop reads CASSLVVREQFF. For the CDR3, the DNA is TGTGCCAGCAGCTTAGTAGTGCGTGAGCAGTTCTTC.